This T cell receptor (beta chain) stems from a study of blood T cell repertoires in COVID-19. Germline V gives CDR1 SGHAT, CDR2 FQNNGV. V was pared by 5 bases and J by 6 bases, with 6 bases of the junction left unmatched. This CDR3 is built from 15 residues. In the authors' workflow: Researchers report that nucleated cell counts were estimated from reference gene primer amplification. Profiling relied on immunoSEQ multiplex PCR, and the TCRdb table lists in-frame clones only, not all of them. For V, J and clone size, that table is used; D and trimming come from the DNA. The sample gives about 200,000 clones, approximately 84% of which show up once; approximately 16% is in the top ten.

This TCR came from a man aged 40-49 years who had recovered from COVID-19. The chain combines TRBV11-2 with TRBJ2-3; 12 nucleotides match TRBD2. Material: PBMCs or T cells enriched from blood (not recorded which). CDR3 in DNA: TGTGCCAGCAGCGCGACTAGCGGGAGTTCCGATACGCAGTATTTT. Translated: CASSATSGSSDTQYF.